The 30 T cell receptor beta chains reported below all come from one sample, sequenced in a study of T cell responses to AZD1222 COVID-19 vaccine. Clones were read by immunoSEQ multiplex PCR, and TCRdb kept only the in-frame ones, dropping some. This sample has 150,000 to 200,000 clones, with around 95% found just once. Specimen: peripheral blood, collected on day 0 of AZD1222 vaccination. These receptors were obtained from an adult in good health.

This rearrangement joins TRBV30 to TRBJ2-7; unclear D gene. Germline V gives CDR1 GTSNPN, CDR2 SVGIG (reference sequence). The CDR3 spans 14 residues. The germline V and J ends were trimmed by 3 bases and 6 bases, with 18 bases remaining between them. CDR3 sequence: CAWSPGMSYSEQYF. DNA of the CDR3: TGTGCCTGGAGCCCCGGAATGTCCTACTCCGAGCAGTACTTC.

The rearrangement uses TRBV25-1 and TRBJ1-5; no clear D. V lost 4 bases, J lost 0 bases, and 1 base lay in between. This CDR3 has 12 amino acids. The V gene's germline CDR1 is MGHDK and CDR2 SYGVNS. The DNA for the CDR3 is TGTGCCAGCAGTGCTAGCAATCAGCCCCAGCATTTT. Its protein is CASSASNQPQHF. Supplemented by reference TRBV25-1 and TRBJ1-5, the full variable domain reads EADIYQTPRYLVIGTGKKITLECSQTMGHDKMYWYQQDPGMELHLIHYSYGVNSTEKGDLSSESTVSRIRTEHFPLTLESARPSHTSQYLCASSASNQPQHFGDGTRLSIL.

This clone turned up a few times. This chain connects TRBV5-1 to TRBJ1-5; 9 bases are a match to TRBD1. The germline V gene encodes CDR1 SGHRS and CDR2 YFSETQ. With 4 bases clipped from V and 6 bases from J, the junction kept 14 bases outside the gene matches. The CDR3 totals 17 residues. CDR3 DNA sequence: TGCGCCAGCAGCCCCGGGACAGGGAATACGTTTGCTCAGCCCCAGCATTTT. Its protein product is CASSPGTGNTFAQPQHF.

The V gene is TRBV3-1 (or the pseudogene TRBV3-2), the J gene TRBJ1-5; tentative D call: TRBD1 (5 bases). CDR1 is LGHDT, CDR2 YNNKEL, per germline (reference sequence). The V and J ends lost 4 bases and 5 bases respectively, with 15 bases between them. This CDR3 contains 15 residues. The CDR3 DNA reads as TGTGCCAGCAGCCCGGGGAGGGGAGGGGATCAGCCCCAGCATTTT. It yields the protein CASSPGRGGDQPQHF.

This chain uses TRBV14 with TRBJ2-2, with D tentatively TRBD1 (6 bases). This CDR3 has 17 residues. Germline CDR1 reads SGHDN; CDR2 reads FVKESK. The ends were cut back, 2 bases at V and 3 bases at J, with 16 bases in the middle. CDR3 coding DNA: TGTGCCAGCAGCCAACGGTCACCGGGACAATACACCGGGGAGCTGTTTTTT. This encodes CASSQRSPGQYTGELFF.

The chain links TRBV7-9 to TRBJ2-1, with D possibly being TRBD1 or TRBD2 (6 bases each). This CDR3 spans 14 amino acids. V lost 6 bases and J lost 7, with 16 bases in between. Germline CDR1 and CDR2: SEHNR and FQNEAQ (reference sequence). CDR3: CASRREYRENEQFF. The CDR3 DNA follows: TGTGCCAGCAGGCGGGAATACAGGGAAAATGAGCAGTTCTTC.

The chain carries TRBV27 and TRBJ2-3; D might be TRBD2 (5 bases). Germline loops: CDR1 MNHEY, CDR2 SMNVEV (reference sequence). Trimming left V 3 bases short and J 1 base short, with 11 bases between. This CDR3 comprises 15 residues. Here the CDR3 reads CASSFTSLGTDTQYF. The CDR3, as DNA: TGTGCCAGCAGTTTTACTAGTTTAGGCACAGATACGCAGTATTTT.

The chain is built from TRBV25-1 and TRBJ2-1; possibly TRBD2 for D (6 bases). The V end was cut by 3 bases, the J end by 7 bases, with 16 bases between. The CDR3 is 15 residues long. CDR1 MGHDK and CDR2 SYGVNS come from the germline V gene. Here the CDR3 reads CASSDRPGLPNEQFF. Written as DNA, the CDR3 is TGTGCCAGCAGTGACCGACCGGGACTCCCGAATGAGCAGTTCTTC.

This clone was seen once. This sequence joins TRBV7-9 and TRBJ2-1; 7 bases agree with TRBD2. Trimming at V came to 5 bases and at J to 7 bases, leaving 17 bases not matched to a gene. The CDR3 is 17 amino acids. The germline V gene encodes CDR1 SEHNR and CDR2 FQNEAQ (reference sequence). CDR3 sequence (DNA): TGTGCCAGCAGCCGCCCTACCGGACTAGTTGAGGGTAATGAGCAGTTCTTC. Its translation is CASSRPTGLVEGNEQFF.

V gene TRBV29-1 combines with J gene TRBJ2-1; D is possibly TRBD2 (6 bases). The ends were cut back, 3 bases at V and 14 bases at J, with 20 bases in the middle. Germline V gives CDR1 SQVTM, CDR2 ANQGSEA. The CDR3 runs to 13 residues. The CDR3 DNA reads as TGCAGCGTTGAGTACGGGACTCACCCTTCGGAGTTCTTC. Translation: CSVEYGTHPSEFF.

This clone was observed a few times. DNA for the CDR3: TGTGCCAGCAGCCCAAGGACTAGCGGCGAAGAGACCCAGTACTTC. Its protein is CASSPRTSGEETQYF. J is TRBJ2-5 and V is TRBV3-1 (or the pseudogene TRBV3-2); 10 bases agree with TRBD2. This CDR3 comprises 15 residues. Germline CDR1 LGHDT, CDR2 YNNKEL (reference sequence). Trimming took 4 bases from V and 3 from J; bases not matched to a gene: 5.

The chain links TRBV11-3 to TRBJ1-1, with D perhaps TRBD1 (6 bases). This CDR3 comprises 13 residues. The V gene lost 2 bases and the J gene lost 3 bases, with 7 bases spanning the gap. Germline lookup yields CDR1 SGHNT and CDR2 YENEEA. The CDR3 coding sequence is TGTGCCAGCAGCTTAAACAGGGACACTGAAGCTTTCTTT. Translated: CASSLNRDTEAFF.

V and J are TRBV6-5 and TRBJ2-3, with 8 positions matching TRBD1. The CDR3 is 14 amino acids. V was clipped by 6 bases and J by 5 bases; unmatched bases: 7. The V gene's germline CDR1 is MNHEY and CDR2 SVGAGI. The CDR3 nucleotides are TGTGCCAGCAGACCCGGACAGGGCGTAGATACGCAGTATTTT. Protein sequence: CASRPGQGVDTQYF.

This chain uses TRBV3-1 (or the pseudogene TRBV3-2) with TRBJ1-2; D is perhaps TRBD1 (5 bases). Germline values: CDR1 LGHDT, CDR2 YNNKEL (reference sequence). This CDR3 spans 14 amino acids. Trimming stripped 3 bases from V and 4 bases from J, with 12 bases between. For the CDR3, the DNA is TGTGCCAGCAGCCATAGGGACGGTGGCTATGGCTACACCTTC. It specifies CASSHRDGGYGYTF.

This clone was picked up one time. This chain joins TRBV5-4 and TRBJ1-6; D not resolved. Germline V gives CDR1 SGHNT, CDR2 YYREEE (reference sequence). V gave up 4 bases and J gave up 8 bases, with 16 bases separating them. This CDR3 contains 15 residues. DNA for the CDR3: TGTGCCAGCAGCACCCGCCAAGGGCCGGATTCACCCCTCCACTTT. Translation: CASSTRQGPDSPLHF. Combining the CDR3 with reference TRBV5-4 and TRBJ1-6 gives the whole variable domain ETGVTQSPTHLIKTRGQQVTLRCSSQSGHNTVSWYQQALGQGPQFIFQYYREEENGRGNFPPRFSGLQFPNYSSELNVNALELDDSALYLCASSTRQGPDSPLHFGNGTRLTVT.

The rearrangement uses TRBV7-9 and TRBJ1-1, with D unresolved. From germline, CDR1 is SEHNR and CDR2 FQNEAQ (reference sequence). V was pared by 5 bases and J by 8 bases, with 15 bases between. The CDR3 runs to 13 residues. CDR3 protein: CASSPTGVREAFF. The CDR3 region has the DNA TGTGCCAGCAGCCCAACCGGCGTCAGGGAAGCTTTCTTT.

The rearrangement uses TRBV28 and TRBJ1-1; D perhaps matches TRBD1 (5 bases). The CDR3 contains 16 residues. The V and J ends lost 3 bases and 1 base respectively, with 15 bases between them. Germline-derived CDR1 and CDR2 are MDHEN and SYDVKM. In nucleotides, the CDR3 is TGTGCCAGCAGTTTTGGGGCAAGGGGATCGAACACTGAAGCTTTCTTT. Its protein is CASSFGARGSNTEAFF.

The J gene is TRBJ2-1, the V gene TRBV2, with TRBD2 identical over 8 bases. The CDR3 runs to 15 residues. Germline CDR1 and CDR2: SNHLY and FYNNEI. J lost 5 bases, V lost 6 bases, and 9 bases had no gene match. The CDR3 region is CASRGLGIGNNEQFF. As DNA, the CDR3 is TGTGCCAGCAGGGGACTAGGTATCGGTAACAATGAGCAGTTCTTC.

The chain links TRBV12-1 to TRBJ1-4. TRBV12-1 is an annotated pseudogene. The CDR3 has 15 residues. CDR3 bases: TGTGCCAGCAGTGGTCCACGGGGAGAGAGTGAAAAACTGTTTTTT. Its translation is CASSGPRGESEKLFF.

The chain has TRBV6-5 and TRBJ2-7; D remains ambiguous. Germline V lookup: CDR1 MNHEY, CDR2 SVGAGI. Trimming pared 7 bases from V and 6 bases from J, leaving 7 bases between. The CDR3 is 10 amino acids. CDR3 in DNA: TGTGCCAGCACCTCCAGCGAGCAGTACTTC. Its protein is CASTSSEQYF.

The chain combines TRBV28 with TRBJ2-7; unclear D gene. Germline lookup yields CDR1 MDHEN and CDR2 SYDVKM. V was shortened by 7 bases and J by 0 bases, with 19 bases between the two germline ends. This CDR3 has 16 amino acids. CDR3 in amino acids: CASTSVLGSSSYEQYF. The DNA for the CDR3 is TGTGCCAGCACTTCCGTTTTGGGTTCAAGCTCCTACGAGCAGTACTTC.

The chain is built from TRBV3-1 (or the pseudogene TRBV3-2) and TRBJ1-1; D unresolved. Per the germline V gene, CDR1 is LGHDT and CDR2 is YNNKEL (reference sequence). Trimming took 0 bases from V and 11 from J, leaving 10 bases between them. CDR3 length equals 12 residues. The CDR3 nucleotides are TGTGCCAGCAGCCAAGAGTGGGGTCGGGCTTTCTTT. Amino acids: CASSQEWGRAFF.

The chain carries TRBV5-1 and TRBJ2-2, with 7 bases matching TRBD2. Germline V lookup: CDR1 SGHRS, CDR2 YFSETQ. Germline trimming cut 4 bases from V and 5 bases from J; bases unmatched to any gene: 8. This CDR3 has 15 residues. DNA of the CDR3: TGCGCCAGCAGCGAGGGCGGGAGAGGTACCGGGGAGCTGTTTTTT. Translation gives CASSEGGRGTGELFF.

This clone was seen a single time. The gene calls are TRBV5-4 and TRBJ2-7; TRBD2 is a possible D gene (6 bases). CDR3 length equals 17 residues. Germline CDR1 SGHNT, CDR2 YYREEE (reference sequence). The V end was cut by 0 bases, the J end by 0 bases, with 16 bases between. The CDR3 DNA reads as TGTGCCAGCAGCTTGGAGTTAGGCGGGGCCAGCTCCTACGAGCAGTACTTC. Amino acids: CASSLELGGASSYEQYF.

This chain uses TRBV7-9 with TRBJ1-2; D possibly corresponds to TRBD1 (5 bases). CDR1 and CDR2 (germline): SEHNR, FQNEAQ (reference sequence). This CDR3 is built from 15 residues. Deletions cut 1 base from V and 2 bases from J, with 11 bases between. The CDR3 sequence: CASSLVGRGNYGYTF. The CDR3 DNA reads as TGTGCCAGCAGCTTAGTAGGTCGGGGGAACTATGGCTACACCTTC.

The chain combines TRBV24-1 with TRBJ2-3; D is uncertain. The length of the CDR3 is 15 residues. V lost 4 bases, J lost 6 bases, and 16 bases lay in between. CDR1 KGHDR and CDR2 SFDVKD come from the germline V gene. In DNA form, the CDR3 reads TGTGCCACCAGTGACCTGGACGGGCCGTCTGATACGCAGTATTTT. This gives the protein CATSDLDGPSDTQYF.

The chain recombines TRBV19 with TRBJ2-3; perhaps D is TRBD1 or TRBD2 (5 bases each). This CDR3 has 15 residues. Trimming stripped 5 bases from V and 2 bases from J, with 14 bases between. The germline gives CDR1 LNHDA, CDR2 SQIVND (reference sequence). CDR3 in amino acids: CASSPRDLPTDTQYF. The CDR3 DNA reads TGTGCCAGTAGTCCTCGGGACCTTCCCACAGATACGCAGTATTTT.

This sequence joins TRBV19 and TRBJ1-1; tentatively, D is TRBD1 (5 bases). Trimming took 1 base from V and 5 from J, leaving 11 bases between them. Looked up from germline, CDR1 is LNHDA and CDR2 is SQIVND (reference sequence). The CDR3 runs to 14 residues. The CDR3 region is CASSIGLAGTEAFF. The CDR3 DNA follows: TGTGCCAGTAGTATAGGTCTGGCAGGGACTGAAGCTTTCTTT.

This chain uses TRBV6-1 with TRBJ1-2, with a weak D call TRBD1 (6 bases). The CDR3 is made up of 14 amino acids. Looked up from germline, CDR1 is MNHNS and CDR2 is SASEGT. Trimming removed 3 bases at V and 4 bases at J, with 12 bases between. CDR3 residues: CASSERGASYGYTF. In nucleotides, the CDR3 is TGTGCCAGCAGTGAGCGGGGGGCAAGCTATGGCTACACCTTC.

The gene calls are TRBV6-5 and TRBJ1-5; the D gene is possibly TRBD1 (6 bases). CDR3 length equals 14 residues. Trimming took 6 bases from V and 1 from J, leaving 10 bases between them. Germline-derived CDR1 and CDR2 are MNHEY and SVGAGI. This CDR3 is CASSPRGSNQPQHF. The DNA of the CDR3 is TGTGCCAGCAGCCCCAGGGGAAGCAATCAGCCCCAGCATTTT.